The rows below give T cell receptor beta chains drawn from one sample of a study of cytomegalovirus exposure and HLA in healthy donors. Sequencing used immunoSEQ multiplex PCR; TCRdb keeps in-frame clones, though not all of them. The table includes about 150,000 clones, about 70% detected once. Sequenced: PBMCs. The receptors originated from a man aged 55 to 70 in good health and CMV-seronegative. Each CDR3 is given with its conserved first and last residue. The order of the fields is V gene, clone size, J gene, D gene, CDR3 length, CDR3 protein, CDR3 DNA. A D gene is named only where the DNA matches it firmly. Size values are once, few and many counts, or a class for expanded clones, and some rows have none.

v_call: TRBV2; clone_size: few; j_call: TRBJ2-1; d_call: TRBD1; cdr3_length: 13; cdr3_aa: CASRDRAVYEQFF; cdr3_nt: TGTGCCAGCCGGGACAGGGCGGTATATGAGCAGTTCTTC
v_call: TRBV19; clone_size: NA; j_call: TRBJ1-1; d_call: NA; cdr3_length: 13; cdr3_aa: CASSIQANTEAFF; cdr3_nt: TGTGCCAGTAGTATCCAGGCGAACACTGAAGCTTTCTTT
v_call: TRBV4-1; clone_size: once; j_call: TRBJ1-4; d_call: NA; cdr3_length: 18; cdr3_aa: CASSQDLQGRITNEKLFF; cdr3_nt: TGCGCCAGCAGCCAAGACCTACAGGGAAGAATAACTAATGAAAAACTGTTTTTT
v_call: TRBV4-2; clone_size: NA; j_call: TRBJ2-2; d_call: TRBD1; cdr3_length: 15; cdr3_aa: CASSAAGQGVGELFF; cdr3_nt: TGTGCCAGCAGCGCGGCGGGACAGGGCGTCGGGGAGCTGTTTTTT
v_call: TRBV19; clone_size: NA; j_call: TRBJ2-5; d_call: TRBD1; cdr3_length: 14; cdr3_aa: CASSMRGHGETQYF; cdr3_nt: TGTGCCAGTAGTATGAGGGGGCATGGGGAGACCCAGTACTTC
v_call: TRBV27; clone_size: few; j_call: TRBJ2-5; d_call: NA; cdr3_length: 15; cdr3_aa: CASSLGQGFGETQYF; cdr3_nt: TGTGCCAGCAGTTTAGGGCAGGGCTTTGGCGAGACCCAGTACTTC
v_call: TRBV14; clone_size: NA; j_call: TRBJ2-1; d_call: TRBD1; cdr3_length: 13; cdr3_aa: CASSQDDRAKGFF; cdr3_nt: TGTGCCAGCAGCCAAGATGACAGGGCAAAGGGCTTCTTC
v_call: TRBV25-1; clone_size: NA; j_call: TRBJ1-1; d_call: TRBD1; cdr3_length: 15; cdr3_aa: CASSPRTGENTEAFF; cdr3_nt: TGTGCCAGCAGTCCCCGAACAGGGGAGAACACTGAAGCTTTCTTT
v_call: TRBV30; clone_size: NA; j_call: TRBJ2-4; d_call: TRBD2; cdr3_length: 14; cdr3_aa: CAWSVTGGKNIQYF; cdr3_nt: TGTGCCTGGAGTGTAACGGGGGGCAAAAACATTCAGTACTTC
v_call: TRBV7-3; clone_size: NA; j_call: TRBJ2-7; d_call: NA; cdr3_length: 14; cdr3_aa: CASSLGGLSYEQYF; cdr3_nt: TGTGCCAGCAGCTTAGGCGGACTCTCCTACGAGCAGTACTTC
v_call: TRBV9; clone_size: NA; j_call: TRBJ1-1; d_call: TRBD1; cdr3_length: 15; cdr3_aa: CASSVIGRGKSEAFF; cdr3_nt: TGTGCCAGCAGCGTAATCGGCAGGGGGAAATCTGAAGCTTTCTTT
v_call: TRBV18; clone_size: NA; j_call: TRBJ2-5; d_call: TRBD2; cdr3_length: 18; cdr3_aa: CASSPGTSGSPLQETQYF; cdr3_nt: TGTGCCAGCTCACCAGGGACTAGCGGGTCGCCCTTACAAGAGACCCAGTACTTC
v_call: TRBV19; clone_size: few; j_call: TRBJ2-7; d_call: NA; cdr3_length: 13; cdr3_aa: CASNPQAGYEQYF; cdr3_nt: TGTGCCAGTAATCCCCAGGCGGGCTACGAGCAGTACTTC
v_call: TRBV9; clone_size: NA; j_call: TRBJ1-1; d_call: NA; cdr3_length: 17; cdr3_aa: CASSVATSEGGDTEAFF; cdr3_nt: TGTGCCAGCAGCGTAGCTACGAGCGAGGGAGGCGACACTGAAGCTTTCTTT
v_call: TRBV5-6; clone_size: NA; j_call: TRBJ2-1; d_call: NA; cdr3_length: 16; cdr3_aa: CASSLGLARSYNEQFF; cdr3_nt: TGTGCCAGCAGCTTGGGGCTAGCCAGATCCTACAATGAGCAGTTCTTC
v_call: TRBV7-8; clone_size: NA; j_call: TRBJ2-7; d_call: TRBD2; cdr3_length: 18; cdr3_aa: CASSLNLGLAGAPYEQYF; cdr3_nt: TGTGCCAGCAGCTTAAACCTCGGACTAGCGGGAGCGCCCTACGAGCAGTACTTC
v_call: TRBV27; clone_size: few; j_call: TRBJ1-3; d_call: NA; cdr3_length: 16; cdr3_aa: CASSLKSTGFGNTIYF; cdr3_nt: TGTGCCAGCAGTTTAAAATCCACAGGGTTCGGAAACACCATATATTTT
v_call: TRBV27; clone_size: once; j_call: TRBJ2-3; d_call: TRBD2; cdr3_length: 15; cdr3_aa: CASSRTRSEGDTQYF; cdr3_nt: TGTGCCAGCAGTCGGACTAGGTCGGAAGGAGATACGCAGTATTTT
v_call: TRBV11-2; clone_size: NA; j_call: TRBJ2-5; d_call: NA; cdr3_length: 13; cdr3_aa: CASSLNTQETQYF; cdr3_nt: TGTGCCAGCAGCTTAAACACCCAAGAGACCCAGTACTTC
v_call: TRBV29-1; clone_size: NA; j_call: TRBJ2-1; d_call: NA; cdr3_length: 15; cdr3_aa: CSVEGAQQTYNEQFF; cdr3_nt: TGCAGCGTTGAAGGGGCGCAGCAAACCTACAATGAGCAGTTCTTC
v_call: TRBV16; clone_size: NA; j_call: TRBJ2-5; d_call: NA; cdr3_length: 15; cdr3_aa: CASSQLVNPQETQYF; cdr3_nt: TGTGCCAGCAGCCAATTAGTGAATCCCCAAGAGACCCAGTACTTC
v_call: TRBV29-1; clone_size: NA; j_call: TRBJ2-3; d_call: NA; cdr3_length: 14; cdr3_aa: CSVDRDSGTDTQYF; cdr3_nt: TGCAGCGTTGATCGAGACTCCGGCACAGATACGCAGTATTTT
v_call: TRBV19; clone_size: once; j_call: TRBJ1-1; d_call: NA; cdr3_length: 16; cdr3_aa: CASRVTRGQKNTEAFF; cdr3_nt: TGTGCCAGTAGAGTTACCAGGGGCCAGAAAAACACTGAAGCTTTCTTT
v_call: TRBV11-2; clone_size: NA; j_call: TRBJ2-1; d_call: NA; cdr3_length: 14; cdr3_aa: CASSLTGTYNEQFF; cdr3_nt: TGTGCCAGCAGCTTGACGGGGACCTACAATGAGCAGTTCTTC
v_call: TRBV27; clone_size: NA; j_call: TRBJ2-7; d_call: TRBD2; cdr3_length: 17; cdr3_aa: CASTPSTSGLSSYEQYF; cdr3_nt: TGTGCCAGCACCCCCTCGACTAGCGGACTAAGCTCCTACGAGCAGTACTTC
v_call: TRBV28; clone_size: NA; j_call: TRBJ1-2; d_call: NA; cdr3_length: 15; cdr3_aa: CAISRPAVPNYGYTF; cdr3_nt: TGTGCCATCAGTCGACCGGCGGTCCCTAACTATGGCTACACCTTC
v_call: TRBV28; clone_size: once; j_call: TRBJ2-7; d_call: NA; cdr3_length: 10; cdr3_aa: CASSLYEQYF; cdr3_nt: TGTGCCAGCAGCCTATACGAGCAGTACTTC
v_call: TRBV6-1; clone_size: few; j_call: TRBJ1-2; d_call: NA; cdr3_length: 18; cdr3_aa: CASSGFPTGTQSVGGYTF; cdr3_nt: TGTGCCAGCAGTGGATTCCCAACAGGTACCCAATCGGTTGGGGGCTACACCTTC
v_call: TRBV10-3; clone_size: NA; j_call: TRBJ1-5; d_call: NA; cdr3_length: 12; cdr3_aa: CAISESERPQHF; cdr3_nt: TGTGCCATCAGTGAGTCGGAGCGACCCCAGCATTTT
v_call: TRBV30; clone_size: NA; j_call: TRBJ2-5; d_call: TRBD2; cdr3_length: 17; cdr3_aa: CAWSVRGLAGGVETQYF; cdr3_nt: TGTGCCTGGAGTGTACGTGGGCTAGCGGGAGGCGTAGAGACCCAGTACTTC
v_call: TRBV5-1; clone_size: NA; j_call: TRBJ2-7; d_call: TRBD1; cdr3_length: 17; cdr3_aa: CASSLNHGGQASYEQYF; cdr3_nt: TGCGCCAGCAGCTTGAATCATGGTGGACAGGCTTCCTACGAGCAGTACTTC
v_call: TRBV7-9; clone_size: NA; j_call: TRBJ2-1; d_call: TRBD1; cdr3_length: 14; cdr3_aa: CASSLGTGSTEQFF; cdr3_nt: TGTGCCAGCAGCCTAGGGACAGGGTCAACTGAGCAGTTCTTC
v_call: TRBV5-4; clone_size: NA; j_call: TRBJ2-3; d_call: TRBD2; cdr3_length: 15; cdr3_aa: CASSSPGSGSGTQYF; cdr3_nt: TGTGCCAGCAGCTCCCCGGGTAGCGGGAGTGGTACGCAGTATTTT
v_call: TRBV6-5; clone_size: once; j_call: TRBJ1-5; d_call: TRBD1; cdr3_length: 14; cdr3_aa: CASSVQGLGQPQHF; cdr3_nt: TGTGCCAGCAGCGTACAGGGGTTGGGTCAGCCCCAGCATTTT
v_call: TRBV7-2; clone_size: NA; j_call: TRBJ2-1; d_call: TRBD2; cdr3_length: 17; cdr3_aa: CASSSNPSGRFLNEQFF; cdr3_nt: TGTGCCAGCAGCTCTAACCCTAGCGGGAGGTTTTTAAATGAGCAGTTCTTC
v_call: TRBV25-1; clone_size: NA; j_call: TRBJ1-6; d_call: NA; cdr3_length: 15; cdr3_aa: CASSANLAYNSPLHF; cdr3_nt: TGTGCCAGCAGTGCGAACCTAGCCTATAATTCACCCCTCCACTTT
v_call: TRBV29-1; clone_size: NA; j_call: TRBJ1-3; d_call: TRBD1; cdr3_length: 15; cdr3_aa: CSVGTGESSGNTIYF; cdr3_nt: TGCAGCGTAGGGACAGGGGAGAGCTCTGGAAACACCATATATTTT
v_call: TRBV18; clone_size: NA; j_call: TRBJ1-2; d_call: TRBD1; cdr3_length: 14; cdr3_aa: CASSPPRDSVGYTF; cdr3_nt: TGTGCCAGCTCACCTCCCCGGGACAGCGTTGGCTACACCTTC
v_call: TRBV6-6; clone_size: NA; j_call: TRBJ1-1; d_call: NA; cdr3_length: 13; cdr3_aa: CASSAIGVTEAFF; cdr3_nt: TGTGCCAGCAGCGCAATAGGGGTCACTGAAGCTTTCTTT
v_call: TRBV15; clone_size: NA; j_call: TRBJ2-1; d_call: TRBD2; cdr3_length: 14; cdr3_aa: CATRERAGDNEQFF; cdr3_nt: TGTGCCACCAGGGAGCGAGCGGGGGACAATGAGCAGTTCTTC
v_call: TRBV5-8; clone_size: NA; j_call: TRBJ2-1; d_call: TRBD1; cdr3_length: 18; cdr3_aa: CASSPTGEEWDRRNEQFF; cdr3_nt: TGTGCCAGCAGCCCGACAGGGGAAGAGTGGGATCGGAGGAATGAGCAGTTCTTC
v_call: TRBV5-1; clone_size: NA; j_call: TRBJ2-1; d_call: NA; cdr3_length: 15; cdr3_aa: CASSPPGRDNNEQFF; cdr3_nt: TGCGCCAGCAGCCCTCCGGGGCGGGATAACAATGAGCAGTTCTTC
v_call: TRBV6-6; clone_size: NA; j_call: TRBJ2-1; d_call: NA; cdr3_length: 13; cdr3_aa: CASTYSRGSEQFF; cdr3_nt: TGTGCCAGCACCTACTCGCGGGGCTCGGAGCAGTTCTTC
v_call: TRBV7-8; clone_size: NA; j_call: TRBJ1-1; d_call: NA; cdr3_length: 11; cdr3_aa: CASQSGAEAFF; cdr3_nt: TGTGCCAGCCAATCCGGGGCTGAAGCTTTCTTT
v_call: TRBV19; clone_size: NA; j_call: TRBJ1-1; d_call: TRBD1; cdr3_length: 16; cdr3_aa: CASIRQGVAGNTEAFF; cdr3_nt: TGTGCCAGTATCCGACAGGGGGTCGCTGGGAACACTGAAGCTTTCTTT
v_call: TRBV19; clone_size: NA; j_call: TRBJ2-3; d_call: NA; cdr3_length: 15; cdr3_aa: CASSMSSGPTDTQYF; cdr3_nt: TGTGCCAGTAGTATGAGCTCAGGGCCCACAGATACGCAGTATTTT